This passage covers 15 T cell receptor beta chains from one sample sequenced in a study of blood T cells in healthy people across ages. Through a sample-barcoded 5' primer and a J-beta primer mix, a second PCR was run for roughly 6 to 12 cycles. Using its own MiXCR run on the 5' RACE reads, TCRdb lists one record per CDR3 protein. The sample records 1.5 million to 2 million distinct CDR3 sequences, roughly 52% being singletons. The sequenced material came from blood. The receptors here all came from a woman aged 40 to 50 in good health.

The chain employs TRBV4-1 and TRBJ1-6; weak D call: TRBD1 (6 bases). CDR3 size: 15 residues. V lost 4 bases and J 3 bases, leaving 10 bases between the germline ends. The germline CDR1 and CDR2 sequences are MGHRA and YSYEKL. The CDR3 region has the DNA TGCGCCAGCAGCCGACAGGTCGACTATAATTCACCCCTCCACTTT. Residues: CASSRQVDYNSPLHF.

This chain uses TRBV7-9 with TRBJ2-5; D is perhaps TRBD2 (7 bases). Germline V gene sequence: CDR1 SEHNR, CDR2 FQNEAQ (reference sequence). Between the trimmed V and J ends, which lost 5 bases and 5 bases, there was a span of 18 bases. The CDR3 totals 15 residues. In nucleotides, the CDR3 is TGTGCCAGCAGCCTCTTCTTGGGGGGGCTGGAGACCCAGTACTTC. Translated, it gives CASSLFLGGLETQYF.

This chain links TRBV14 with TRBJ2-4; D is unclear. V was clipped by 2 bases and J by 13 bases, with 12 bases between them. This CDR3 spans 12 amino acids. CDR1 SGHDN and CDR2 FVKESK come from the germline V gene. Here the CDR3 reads CASSQTYDEQYF. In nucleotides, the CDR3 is TGTGCCAGCAGCCAAACTTACGATGAGCAGTACTTC.

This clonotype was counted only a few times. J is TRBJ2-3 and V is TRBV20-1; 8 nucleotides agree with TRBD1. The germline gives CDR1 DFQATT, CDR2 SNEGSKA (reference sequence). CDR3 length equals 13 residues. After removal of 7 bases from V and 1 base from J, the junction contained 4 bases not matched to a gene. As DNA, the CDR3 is TGCAGTGACACAGGGGGTGGCACAGATACGCAGTATTTT. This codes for CSDTGGGTDTQYF.

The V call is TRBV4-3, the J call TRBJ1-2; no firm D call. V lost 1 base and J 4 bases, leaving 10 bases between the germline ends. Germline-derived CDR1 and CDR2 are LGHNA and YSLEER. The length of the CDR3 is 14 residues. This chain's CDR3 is CASSQVGHTYGYTF. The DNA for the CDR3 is TGCGCCAGCAGCCAAGTCGGGCACACCTATGGCTACACCTTC.

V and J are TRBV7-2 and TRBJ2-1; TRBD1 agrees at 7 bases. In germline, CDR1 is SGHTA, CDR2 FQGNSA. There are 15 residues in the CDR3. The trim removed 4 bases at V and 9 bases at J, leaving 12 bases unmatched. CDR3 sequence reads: CASSSDRFSTSEQFF. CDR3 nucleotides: TGTGCCAGCAGCTCGGACAGGTTCTCTACCAGTGAGCAGTTCTTC. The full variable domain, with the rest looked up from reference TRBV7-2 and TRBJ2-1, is GAGVSQSPSNKVTEKGKDVELRCDPISGHTALYWYRQSLGQGLEFLIYFQGNSAPDKSGLPSDRFSAERTGGSVSTLTIQRTQQEDSAVYLCASSSDRFSTSEQFFGPGTRLTVL.

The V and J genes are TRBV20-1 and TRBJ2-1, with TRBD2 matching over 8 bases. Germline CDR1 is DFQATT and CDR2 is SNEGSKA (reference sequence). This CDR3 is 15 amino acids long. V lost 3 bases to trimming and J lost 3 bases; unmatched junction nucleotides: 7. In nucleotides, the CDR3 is TGCAGTGCTAGCTTAGCGGGGCCGCTCTACAATGAGCAGTTCTTC. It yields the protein CSASLAGPLYNEQFF.

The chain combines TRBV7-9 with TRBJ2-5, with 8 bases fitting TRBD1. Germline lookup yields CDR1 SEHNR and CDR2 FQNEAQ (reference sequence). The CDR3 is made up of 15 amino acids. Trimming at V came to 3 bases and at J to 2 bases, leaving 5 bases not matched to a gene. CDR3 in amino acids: CASSFRQGIQETQYF. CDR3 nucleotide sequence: TGTGCCAGCAGCTTCAGACAGGGGATACAAGAGACCCAGTACTTC.

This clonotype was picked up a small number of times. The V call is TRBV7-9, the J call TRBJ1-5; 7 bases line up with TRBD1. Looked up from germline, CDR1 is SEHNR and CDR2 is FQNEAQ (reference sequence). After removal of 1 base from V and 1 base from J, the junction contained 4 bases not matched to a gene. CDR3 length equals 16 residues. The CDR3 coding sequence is TGTGCCAGCAGCTTAGGGGGGACAGAAAGCAATCAGCCCCAGCATTTT. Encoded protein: CASSLGGTESNQPQHF.

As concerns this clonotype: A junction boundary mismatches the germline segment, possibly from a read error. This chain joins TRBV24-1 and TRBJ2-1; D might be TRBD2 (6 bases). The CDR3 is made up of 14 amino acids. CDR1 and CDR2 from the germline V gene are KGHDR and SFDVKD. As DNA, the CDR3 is TGTGCCAGCTCCCCCGGGAGCTCCCACAATGAGCAGTTCTTC. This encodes CASSPGSSHNEQFF.

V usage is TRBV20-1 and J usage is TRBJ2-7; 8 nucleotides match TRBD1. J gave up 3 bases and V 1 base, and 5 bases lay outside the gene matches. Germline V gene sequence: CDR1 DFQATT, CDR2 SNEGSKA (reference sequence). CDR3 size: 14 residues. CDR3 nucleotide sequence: TGCAGTGCTAGAGCGCCTACAGGGGGCTACGAGCAGTACTTC. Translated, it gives CSARAPTGGYEQYF.

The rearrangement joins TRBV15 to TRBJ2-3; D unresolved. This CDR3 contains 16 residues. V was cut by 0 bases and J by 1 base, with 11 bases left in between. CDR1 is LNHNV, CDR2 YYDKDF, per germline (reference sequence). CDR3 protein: CATSRDQDVRTDTQYF. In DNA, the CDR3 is TGTGCCACCAGCAGAGATCAGGACGTACGCACAGATACGCAGTATTTT.

The CDR3 DNA sequence: TGTGCCACCAGTGATTTGGGGGGGGAGTCGTACTTC. It is translated as CATSDLGGESYF. The V gene is TRBV24-1, the J gene TRBJ2-4; 7 nucleotides line up with TRBD2. The ends lost 0 bases at V and 15 bases at J; junction bases unmatched: 4. Germline lookup yields CDR1 KGHDR and CDR2 SFDVKD. The CDR3 totals 12 residues.

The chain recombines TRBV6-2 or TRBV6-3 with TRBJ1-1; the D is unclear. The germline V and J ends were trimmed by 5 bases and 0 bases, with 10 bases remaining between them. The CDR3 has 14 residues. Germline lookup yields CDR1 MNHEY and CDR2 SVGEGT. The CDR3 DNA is TGTGCCAGCAGTGCTAATGGGCTGAACACTGAAGCTTTCTTT. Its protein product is CASSANGLNTEAFF.

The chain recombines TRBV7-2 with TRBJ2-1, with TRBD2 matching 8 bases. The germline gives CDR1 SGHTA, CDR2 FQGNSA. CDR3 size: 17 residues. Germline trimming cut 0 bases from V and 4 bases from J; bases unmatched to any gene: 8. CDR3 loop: CASSLASGGARYNEQFF. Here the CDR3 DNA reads TGTGCCAGCAGCTTAGCAAGCGGGGGTGCCAGGTACAATGAGCAGTTCTTC.